The 21 T cell receptor beta chains given below trace back to one sample, sequenced in a study of OX40 agonist ivuxolimab in advanced cancers. Libraries were prepared through the immunoSEQ multiplex PCR assay. In TCRdb, the immuneACCESS table is reduced to in-frame sequences with V and J assigned. These tables do not hold every clone; where another copy was compared, an unresolved V gene accounts for under half, and the others remain unexplained. This sample gives approximately 82,000 clones in total; around 85% of them show up just once. The top ten clones comprise 2% to 2.5% of the sample. Sequences were derived from CD4+ or CD8+ T cells sorted from blood, sampled in a trial of the OX40 agonist ivuxolimab. These receptors were collected from an adult with an advanced solid tumor such as melanoma, head and neck, liver or kidney cancer.

The gene calls are TRBV5-1 and TRBJ2-1, with unresolved D. Germline V gene sequence: CDR1 SGHRS, CDR2 YFSETQ. The CDR3 covers 10 residues. The ends were cut back, 6 bases at V and 9 bases at J, with 7 bases in the middle. CDR3 amino acids: CASTFPEQFF. The DNA for the CDR3 is TGCGCCAGCACCTTCCCTGAGCAGTTCTTC. The full variable domain, in which reference TRBV5-1 and TRBJ2-1 provide the parts outside the CDR3, is KAGVTQTPRYLIKTRGQQVTLSCSPISGHRSVSWYQQTPGQGLQFLFEYFSETQRNKGNFPGRFSGRQFSNSRSEMNVSTLELGDSALYLCASTFPEQFFGPGTRLTVL.

V gene TRBV5-1 combines with J gene TRBJ1-1; D is uncertain. The CDR3 covers 14 residues. Germline CDR1 is SGHRS and CDR2 is YFSETQ. The V and J ends lost 0 bases and 4 bases respectively, with 10 bases between them. The chain's CDR3 is CASSLALEGTEAFF. The CDR3 DNA reads as TGCGCCAGCAGCTTGGCCTTGGAGGGCACTGAAGCTTTCTTT. The entire variable domain, with the rest obtained from reference TRBV5-1 and TRBJ1-1, is as follows: KAGVTQTPRYLIKTRGQQVTLSCSPISGHRSVSWYQQTPGQGLQFLFEYFSETQRNKGNFPGRFSGRQFSNSRSEMNVSTLELGDSALYLCASSLALEGTEAFFGQGTRLTVV.

The chain is built from TRBV11-3 and TRBJ2-7; D is unclear. The germline V gene encodes CDR1 SGHNT and CDR2 YENEEA. Deletions cut 0 bases from V and 6 bases from J, with 6 bases between. The CDR3 totals 12 residues. This chain's CDR3 is CASSLEPREQYF. The CDR3 DNA sequence: TGTGCCAGCAGCTTAGAGCCGCGCGAGCAGTACTTC.

The chain combines TRBV5-1 with TRBJ2-7, with a weak D call TRBD1 (5 bases). The CDR3 length is 16 residues. The V end was cut by 4 bases, the J end by 3 bases, with 20 bases between. The germline V gene encodes CDR1 SGHRS and CDR2 YFSETQ. This CDR3 reads CASSELGTGQFYEQYF. DNA for the CDR3: TGCGCCAGCAGCGAACTCGGAACAGGTCAGTTCTACGAGCAGTACTTC.

The gene calls are TRBV15 and TRBJ2-3, with TRBD1 identical over 11 bases. This CDR3 has 16 residues. Trimming at V came to 1 base and at J to 4 bases, leaving 4 bases not matched to a gene. Germline V gene data show CDR1 as LNHNV and CDR2 as YYDKDF (reference sequence). CDR3 protein: CATSRGGTGGSDTQYF. The CDR3 nucleotides are TGTGCCACCAGCAGAGGGGGGACAGGGGGATCAGATACGCAGTATTTT.

The CDR3 bases are TGCGCCAGCAACCCCTTAGGCAGTCGAGACACTGAAGCTTTCTTT. Encoded protein: CASNPLGSRDTEAFF. The rearrangement joins TRBV5-1 to TRBJ1-1; D unclear. Per the germline V gene, CDR1 is SGHRS and CDR2 is YFSETQ. The V and J ends lost 6 bases and 3 bases respectively, with 18 bases between them. CDR3 length: 15 amino acids. Looking up the rest from reference TRBV5-1 and TRBJ1-1 gives the full variable domain: KAGVTQTPRYLIKTRGQQVTLSCSPISGHRSVSWYQQTPGQGLQFLFEYFSETQRNKGNFPGRFSGRQFSNSRSEMNVSTLELGDSALYLCASNPLGSRDTEAFFGQGTRLTVV.

The rearrangement links TRBV5-1 to TRBJ2-2; D might be TRBD1 (5 bases). This CDR3 contains 14 residues. V was pared by 8 bases and J by 9 bases, with 20 bases between. CDR1 is SGHRS and CDR2 is YFSETQ in the germline V gene. CDR3 nucleotide sequence: TGCGCCAGGGGCCGGACAAGGTTTACCAGGGAGCTGTTTTTT. Its translation is CARGRTRFTRELFF.

The chain carries TRBV19 and TRBJ1-2, with unresolved D. The CDR3 is 12 amino acids. The germline CDR1 and CDR2 sequences are LNHDA and SQIVND (reference sequence). The germline V and J ends were trimmed by 6 bases and 5 bases, with 10 bases remaining between them. The CDR3 reads CASRPGLYGYTF. CDR3 DNA sequence: TGTGCCAGTAGACCGGGTCTTTATGGCTACACCTTC.

The chain is built from TRBV25-1 and TRBJ2-3; TRBD2 matches at 10 bases. This CDR3 has 15 amino acids. The germline V gene has CDR1 MGHDK and CDR2 SYGVNS. Losses at the gene ends were 4 bases for V and 4 bases for J; bases not matched to a gene: 5. The CDR3 nucleotides read TGTGCCAGCAGTGGACTAGCGGGTGGTCCAGATACGCAGTATTTT. This translates into CASSGLAGGPDTQYF.

The chain carries TRBV14 and TRBJ1-2; a possible D gene is TRBD1 (5 bases). CDR1 is SGHDN, CDR2 FVKESK, per germline. The germline V and J ends were trimmed by 4 bases and 2 bases, with 14 bases remaining between them. The CDR3 is made up of 15 amino acids. The CDR3 region has the DNA TGTGCCAGCAGCCTACCCGGGACGGGGAACTATGGCTACACCTTC. It encodes CASSLPGTGNYGYTF.

This chain links TRBV5-6 with TRBJ2-2; 9 nucleotides line up with TRBD2. CDR1 and CDR2 from the germline V gene are SGHDT and YYEEEE. This CDR3 has 16 amino acids. V lost 4 bases and J lost 2; bases outside the gene matches: 6. The CDR3 spells CASSPLAGVNTGELFF. In DNA, the CDR3 is TGTGCCAGCAGCCCACTAGCGGGCGTAAACACCGGGGAGCTGTTTTTT. Full variable domain (remainder filled in from reference TRBV5-6 and TRBJ2-2): DAGVTQSPTHLIKTRGQQVTLRCSPKSGHDTVSWYQQALGQGPQFIFQYYEEEERQRGNFPDRFSGHQFPNYSSELNVNALLLGDSALYLCASSPLAGVNTGELFFGEGSRLTVL.

The rearrangement links TRBV15 to TRBJ2-5; 8 bases align to TRBD2. CDR1 and CDR2 (germline): LNHNV, YYDKDF (reference sequence). V dropped 5 bases and J dropped 4; count of bases not matched to a gene: 6. The CDR3 runs 14 residues. CDR3 sequence (DNA): TGTGCCACCAGCCGGACTAGCAGCGGAGAGACCCAGTACTTC. This encodes CATSRTSSGETQYF.

This chain uses TRBV28 with TRBJ1-5, with 7 bases that match TRBD1. Losses at the gene ends were 8 bases for V and 6 bases for J; bases not matched to a gene: 13. This CDR3 comprises 15 residues. The germline V gene encodes CDR1 MDHEN and CDR2 SYDVKM. CDR3 coding DNA: TGTGCCAGCGCGCCCTCGACAGGGCTGGTTCAGCCCCAGCATTTT. Protein sequence: CASAPSTGLVQPQHF.

The chain has TRBV4-1 and TRBJ1-6, with D maybe TRBD1 (6 bases). The CDR3 length is 18 residues. Trimming cost V 3 bases and J 7 bases, with 22 bases left between them. CDR1 is MGHRA, CDR2 YSYEKL, per germline. CDR3 coding DNA: TGCGCCAGCAGCCACTCCCCCCTCCGGGCCAGGGGAAATTCACCCCTCCACTTT. This translates into CASSHSPLRARGNSPLHF.

V gene TRBV10-3 combines with J gene TRBJ1-6, with D maybe TRBD1 (6 bases). Germline V gene data show CDR1 as ENHRY and CDR2 as SYGVKD. V was clipped by 8 bases and J by 8 bases, with 10 bases between them. CDR3 length: 12 residues. The CDR3 protein is CAIAEGDSPLHF. CDR3 in DNA: TGTGCCATCGCGGAGGGGGATTCACCCCTCCACTTT.

The DNA for the CDR3 is TGTGCCAGCAGTTTCCAGACCTATACGCAGTATTTT. It yields the protein CASSFQTYTQYF. The chain links TRBV28 to TRBJ2-3, with no clear D. Germline CDR1 MDHEN, CDR2 SYDVKM. Trimming removed 3 bases from V and 7 bases from J, with 8 bases in between. The CDR3 runs 12 residues.

The chain carries TRBV11-2 and TRBJ2-5, with TRBD2 identical over 10 bases. The CDR3 is 14 amino acids. Germline CDR1 SGHAT, CDR2 FQNNGV. Unmatched junction bases numbered 3, after V lost 5 bases and J lost 3 bases. This CDR3 reads CASSPGTSEETQYF. CDR3 DNA: TGTGCCAGCAGCCCAGGGACTAGCGAAGAGACCCAGTACTTC. The full variable domain, its missing parts supplied by reference TRBV11-2 and TRBJ2-5, is EAGVAQSPRYKIIEKRQSVAFWCNPISGHATLYWYQQILGQGPKLLIQFQNNGVVDDSQLPKDRFSAERLKGVDSTLKIQPAKLEDSAVYLCASSPGTSEETQYFGPGTRLLVL.

The chain couples TRBV19 to TRBJ1-4; perhaps TRBD1 as D (6 bases). Looked up from germline, CDR1 is LNHDA and CDR2 is SQIVND (reference sequence). The CDR3 has 14 amino acids. The V end lost 8 bases, the J end lost 7 bases, and 17 bases lay between the germline ends. CDR3: CASQKQGDGEKLFF. The CDR3 DNA reads as TGTGCCAGTCAGAAACAGGGTGATGGTGAAAAACTGTTTTTT.

The rearrangement uses TRBV6-1 and TRBJ2-5; perhaps TRBD1 as D (5 bases). The CDR3 loop spans 16 amino acids. Trimming cost V 0 bases and J 1 base, with 12 bases left between them. Germline V lookup: CDR1 MNHNS, CDR2 SASEGT. In DNA, the CDR3 is TGTGCCAGCAGTGAAGCGTTTGGGCAGGGCCAAGAGACCCAGTACTTC. Its protein is CASSEAFGQGQETQYF.

The CDR3 spells CAIRDRGPNEQFF. DNA for the CDR3: TGTGCCATCCGGGACAGGGGTCCTAATGAGCAGTTCTTC. The chain couples TRBV10-3 to TRBJ2-1, with 10 bases lining up with TRBD1. Per the germline V gene, CDR1 is ENHRY and CDR2 is SYGVKD. Germline trimming cut 8 bases from V and 7 bases from J; bases unmatched to any gene: 5. The CDR3 has 13 residues.

This clone was counted between two and nine times. The rearrangement links TRBV9 to TRBJ2-5; D gene uncertain. V dropped 3 bases and J dropped 4 bases, with 16 bases sitting between them. The CDR3 loop spans 15 amino acids. Germline CDR1 SGDLS, CDR2 YYNGEE. In DNA form, the CDR3 reads TGTGCCAGCAGCGGAGGCCCCAGCATGTTAGAGACCCAGTACTTC. The encoded protein is CASSGGPSMLETQYF.